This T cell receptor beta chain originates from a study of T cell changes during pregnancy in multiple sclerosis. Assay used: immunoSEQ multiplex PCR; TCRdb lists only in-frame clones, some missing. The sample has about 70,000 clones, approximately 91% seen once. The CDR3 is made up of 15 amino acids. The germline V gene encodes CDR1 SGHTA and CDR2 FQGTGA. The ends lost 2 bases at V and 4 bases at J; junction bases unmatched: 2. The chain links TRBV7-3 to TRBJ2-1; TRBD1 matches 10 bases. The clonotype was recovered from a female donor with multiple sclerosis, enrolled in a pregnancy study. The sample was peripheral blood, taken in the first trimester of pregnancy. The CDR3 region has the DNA TGTGCCAGCAGCTTACGACAGGGGGCGTACAATGAGCAGTTCTTC. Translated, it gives CASSLRQGAYNEQFF.